This passage covers 20 T cell receptor beta chains from one sample sequenced in a study of shared clonotypes between healthy human individuals. The repertoire was sequenced with immunoSEQ multiplex PCR; TCRdb's copy has only in-frame clones and lacks some. The table records roughly 2.2 million clones, roughly 92% of them present only once. Sequencing used naive CD4+ T cells from PBMCs. Stated subset: CD45RA+ positively selected. These receptors all stem from a man in his late teens or twenties in good health. Some clones in this sample may be carry-over from other donors' samples.

CDR3 sequence: CASSQGLPRGTQYF. The DNA for the CDR3 is TGCGCCAGCAGTCAGGGACTTCCCCGGGGGACCCAGTACTTC. The chain combines TRBV5-1 with TRBJ2-5, with TRBD2 as a possible D gene (6 bases). The CDR3 consists of 14 residues. Trimming removed 5 bases at V and 7 bases at J, with 18 bases between. Germline V gives CDR1 SGHRS, CDR2 YFSETQ.

The chain carries TRBV27 and TRBJ2-1; TRBD1 aligns across 12 bases. CDR3 size: 14 residues. Looked up from germline, CDR1 is MNHEY and CDR2 is SMNVEV (reference sequence). V trimming: 4 bases; J trimming: 8 bases; junction bases outside the gene matches: 3. The CDR3 DNA is TGTGCCAGCAGTTCGGGACAGGGGGCCGATGAGCAGTTCTTC. Amino acid sequence: CASSSGQGADEQFF.

The rearrangement links TRBV20-1 to TRBJ2-3; 8 nucleotides match TRBD1. Germline CDR1 reads DFQATT; CDR2 reads SNEGSKA (reference sequence). CDR3 length equals 11 residues. V was pared by 6 bases and J by 5 bases, with 1 base of the junction left unmatched. CDR3 amino acids: CSADRGDTQYF. The DNA of the CDR3 is TGCAGTGCCGACAGGGGAGATACGCAGTATTTT.

V gene TRBV7-2 combines with J gene TRBJ2-1, with 8 bases matching TRBD2. Germline V gene sequence: CDR1 SGHTA, CDR2 FQGNSA. The CDR3 has 16 residues. V shed 6 bases and J 0 bases; nucleotides not matched to a gene: 7. The CDR3 DNA reads as TGTGCCAGCAGTCTACGTGGGACTAGCTCCTACAATGAGCAGTTCTTC. This translates into CASSLRGTSSYNEQFF.

DNA of the CDR3: TGTGCCAGCAGCTTGGGGGGCCAGCTAGGACAGTACGAGCAGTACTTC. Residues: CASSLGGQLGQYEQYF. J is TRBJ2-7 and V is TRBV5-4, with D possibly being TRBD1 (6 bases). Trimming left V 0 bases short and J 4 bases short, with 17 bases between. This CDR3 comprises 16 residues. The germline CDR1 and CDR2 sequences are SGHNT and YYREEE (reference sequence). Drawing the rest from reference TRBV5-4 and TRBJ2-7, the complete variable domain is ETGVTQSPTHLIKTRGQQVTLRCSSQSGHNTVSWYQQALGQGPQFIFQYYREEENGRGNFPPRFSGLQFPNYSSELNVNALELDDSALYLCASSLGGQLGQYEQYFGPGTRLTVT.

This clone came up once. The chain recombines TRBV2 with TRBJ2-2, with TRBD1 identical over 9 bases. The V segment lost 5 bases and the J segment 8 bases; nucleotides outside the gene matches: 9. Germline assignment: CDR1 SNHLY and CDR2 FYNNEI. The CDR3 length is 15 residues. The CDR3 loop reads CASSRPGQGIGELFF. CDR3 in DNA: TGTGCCAGCAGTCGACCGGGACAGGGAATAGGGGAGCTGTTTTTT.

The chain has TRBV10-1 and TRBJ2-1, with D maybe TRBD2 (5 bases). The CDR3 extends over 16 amino acids. V lost 4 bases and J 10 bases, leaving 23 bases between the germline ends. The germline V gene encodes CDR1 WNHNN and CDR2 SYGVQD (reference sequence). CDR3 amino acids: CASSGVRRTTSGEQFF. The CDR3 DNA reads TGCGCCAGCAGTGGGGTACGGCGGACGACCAGCGGAGAGCAGTTCTTC.

The chain has TRBV28 and TRBJ2-7; D is unresolved. The length of the CDR3 is 10 residues. Germline V lookup: CDR1 MDHEN, CDR2 SYDVKM. V was shortened by 8 bases and J by 6 bases, with 8 bases between the two germline ends. DNA for the CDR3: TGTGCCAGCGGACCGCGCGAGCAGTACTTC. Residues: CASGPREQYF.

With respect to this clone: Other DNA variants within this sample encode the same CDR3. The rearrangement uses TRBV5-1 and TRBJ2-7; no clear D gene. The CDR3 length is 13 residues. CDR1 and CDR2 (germline): SGHRS, YFSETQ. Trimming shortened V by 0 bases and J by 4 bases, and 8 bases separated the two germline ends. This CDR3 is CASSLAWSYEQYF. The CDR3 coding sequence is TGCGCCAGCAGCTTGGCGTGGAGTTACGAGCAGTACTTC.

This rearrangement joins TRBV11-3 to TRBJ2-7; D is uncertain. V was cut by 2 bases and J by 1 base, with 9 bases left in between. The CDR3 totals 14 residues. Looked up from germline, CDR1 is SGHNT and CDR2 is YENEEA. CDR3 sequence: CASSLSRVSYEQYF. For the CDR3, the DNA is TGTGCCAGCAGCTTATCTCGAGTTTCCTACGAGCAGTACTTC.

Notes on this clone: Other nucleotide sequences in the sample specify the same CDR3. The genes are TRBV5-1 and TRBJ1-5, with D possibly being TRBD1 (6 bases). Germline assignment: CDR1 SGHRS and CDR2 YFSETQ. The CDR3 covers 15 residues. V lost 2 bases and J lost 0, with 9 bases in between. The DNA of the CDR3 is TGCGCCAGCAGCTTACAGGGAACTAGCAATCAGCCCCAGCATTTT. Its protein is CASSLQGTSNQPQHF.

V gene TRBV7-6 combines with J gene TRBJ2-7; 9 nucleotides match TRBD1. The trim removed 6 bases at V and 6 bases at J, leaving 9 bases unmatched. This CDR3 comprises 14 residues. CDR1 is SGHVS and CDR2 is FNYEAQ in the germline V gene. The DNA for the CDR3 is TGTGCCAGCAGACAGACACAGGGGGCGAGCGAGCAGTACTTC. Protein: CASRQTQGASEQYF.

The J gene is TRBJ1-5, the V gene TRBV19; TRBD1 matches 7 bases. Germline loops: CDR1 LNHDA, CDR2 SQIVND (reference sequence). Germline trimming cut 7 bases from V and 6 bases from J; bases unmatched to any gene: 9. This CDR3 region has 14 residues. As DNA, the CDR3 is TGTGCCAGTACCCCTGACAGGGAAGCTCAGCCCCAGCATTTT. It codes for CASTPDREAQPQHF.

In its sample, this clone was seen once. The chain links TRBV18 to TRBJ1-3; D ambiguous. V was pared by 2 bases and J by 4 bases, with 6 bases between. CDR1 is KGHSH, CDR2 LQKENI, per germline. The CDR3 is 13 amino acids. The chain's CDR3 is CASSPSRGNTIYF. The CDR3 coding sequence is TGTGCCAGCTCACCATCAAGAGGAAACACCATATATTTT.

The gene calls are TRBV5-1 and TRBJ2-3, with 8 bases fitting TRBD2. CDR1 is SGHRS, CDR2 YFSETQ, per germline. The ends lost 4 bases at V and 2 bases at J; junction bases unmatched: 6. This CDR3 has 15 residues. The CDR3 here is CASSLTSDPTDTQYF. CDR3 coding DNA: TGCGCCAGCAGCCTGACTAGCGACCCCACAGATACGCAGTATTTT.

The chain links TRBV7-9 to TRBJ2-6; D is unresolved. V lost 7 bases, J lost 2 bases, and 9 bases lay in between. Germline lookup yields CDR1 SEHNR and CDR2 FQNEAQ (reference sequence). This CDR3 is 14 amino acids long. The DNA for the CDR3 is TGTGCCAGCACCCTATTCGCTGGGGCCAACGTCCTGACTTTC. Encoded protein: CASTLFAGANVLTF.

Turning to this clone: Different DNA sequences within this sample yield the same CDR3. The J gene is TRBJ2-5, the V gene TRBV28, with D possibly called TRBD1 or TRBD2 (5 bases each). The CDR3 has 13 amino acids. Germline V gene data show CDR1 as MDHEN and CDR2 as SYDVKM. Trimming left V 6 bases short and J 2 bases short, with 10 bases between. This chain's CDR3 is CASSSGQQETQYF. The DNA for the CDR3 is TGTGCCAGCAGCTCGGGGCAGCAAGAGACCCAGTACTTC.

This chain joins TRBV7-9 and TRBJ1-1; no definite D call. The CDR3 spans 13 residues. From germline, CDR1 is SEHNR and CDR2 FQNEAQ (reference sequence). With 4 bases removed from V and 5 bases from J, the gap between germline ends came to 11 bases. The DNA of the CDR3 is TGTGCCAGCAGCTCTTCCCGGGATACTGAAGCTTTCTTT. As protein: CASSSSRDTEAFF.

The V and J genes are TRBV7-9 and TRBJ2-2, with unresolved D. V was shortened by 5 bases and J by 6 bases, with 4 bases between the two germline ends. Germline values: CDR1 SEHNR, CDR2 FQNEAQ (reference sequence). This CDR3 contains 11 residues. The CDR3 DNA follows: TGTGCCAGCAGCCCAGCCGGGGAGCTGTTTTTT. Residues: CASSPAGELFF.

The CDR3 DNA is TGTGCCAGCAAAGCTATAGTCTCTGAAGCTTTCTTT. Its translation is CASKAIVSEAFF. The chain couples TRBV28 to TRBJ1-1; D unclear. Germline loops: CDR1 MDHEN, CDR2 SYDVKM. The V and J ends lost 7 bases and 6 bases respectively, with 12 bases between them. This CDR3 region has 12 residues.